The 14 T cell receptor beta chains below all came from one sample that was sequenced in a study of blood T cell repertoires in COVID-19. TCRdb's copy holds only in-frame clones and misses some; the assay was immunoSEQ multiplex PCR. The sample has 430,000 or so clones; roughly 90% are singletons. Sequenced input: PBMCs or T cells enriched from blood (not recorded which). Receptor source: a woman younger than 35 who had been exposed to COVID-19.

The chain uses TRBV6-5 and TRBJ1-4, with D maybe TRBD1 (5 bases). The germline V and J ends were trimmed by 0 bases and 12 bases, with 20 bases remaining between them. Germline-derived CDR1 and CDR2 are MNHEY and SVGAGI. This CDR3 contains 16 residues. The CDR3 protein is CASSYSQARGSMELFF. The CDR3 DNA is TGTGCCAGCAGTTACTCGCAGGCAAGGGGTTCGATGGAACTGTTTTTT.

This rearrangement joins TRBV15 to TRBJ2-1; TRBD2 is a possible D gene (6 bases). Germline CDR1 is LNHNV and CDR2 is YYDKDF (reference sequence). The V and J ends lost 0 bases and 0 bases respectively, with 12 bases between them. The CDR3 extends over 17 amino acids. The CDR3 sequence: CATSRDRGGTSYNEQFF. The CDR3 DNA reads TGTGCCACCAGCAGAGATCGGGGCGGGACCTCCTACAATGAGCAGTTCTTC.

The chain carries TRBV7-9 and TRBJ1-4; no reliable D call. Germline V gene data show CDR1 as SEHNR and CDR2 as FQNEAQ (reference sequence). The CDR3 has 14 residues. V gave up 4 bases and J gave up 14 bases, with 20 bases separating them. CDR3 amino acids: CASSSSRSRAWLFF. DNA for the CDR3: TGTGCCAGCAGCTCCTCGAGATCCCGAGCGTGGCTGTTTTTT.

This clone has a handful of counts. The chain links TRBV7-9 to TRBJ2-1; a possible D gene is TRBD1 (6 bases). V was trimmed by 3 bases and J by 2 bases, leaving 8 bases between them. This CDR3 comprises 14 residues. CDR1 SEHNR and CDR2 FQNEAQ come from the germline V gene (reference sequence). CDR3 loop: CASSFGQTYNEQFF. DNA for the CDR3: TGTGCCAGCAGCTTCGGACAGACCTACAATGAGCAGTTCTTC. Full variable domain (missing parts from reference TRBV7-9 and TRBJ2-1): DTGVSQNPRHKITKRGQNVTFRCDPISEHNRLYWYRQTLGQGPEFLTYFQNEAQLEKSRLLSDRFSAERPKGSFSTLEIQRTEQGDSAMYLCASSFGQTYNEQFFGPGTRLTVL.

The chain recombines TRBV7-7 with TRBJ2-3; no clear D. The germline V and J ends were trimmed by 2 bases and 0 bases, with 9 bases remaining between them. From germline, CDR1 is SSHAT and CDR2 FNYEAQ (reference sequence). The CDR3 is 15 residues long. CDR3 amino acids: CASSLSQSSTDTQYF. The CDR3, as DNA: TGTGCCAGCAGCTTAAGTCAGTCTAGCACAGATACGCAGTATTTT.

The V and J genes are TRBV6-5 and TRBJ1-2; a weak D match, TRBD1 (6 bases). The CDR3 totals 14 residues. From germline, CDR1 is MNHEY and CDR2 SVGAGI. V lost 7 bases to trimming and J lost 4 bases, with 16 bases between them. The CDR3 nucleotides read TGTGCCAGCACCGTAACAGGGATTGGCTATGGCTACACCTTC. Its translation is CASTVTGIGYGYTF.

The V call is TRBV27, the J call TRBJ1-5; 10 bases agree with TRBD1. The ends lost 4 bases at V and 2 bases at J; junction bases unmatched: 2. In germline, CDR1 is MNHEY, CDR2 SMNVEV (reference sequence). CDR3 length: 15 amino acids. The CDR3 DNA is TGTGCCAGCAGTTCCGGGACAGGGGGCAATCAGCCCCAGCATTTT. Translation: CASSSGTGGNQPQHF.

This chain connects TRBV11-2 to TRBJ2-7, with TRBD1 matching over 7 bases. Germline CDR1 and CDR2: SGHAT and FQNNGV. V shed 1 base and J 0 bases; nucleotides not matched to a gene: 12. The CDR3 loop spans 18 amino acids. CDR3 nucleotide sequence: TGTGCCAGCAGCTTAGGCAAGCTGGGGCAGGGGGTCTCCTACGAGCAGTACTTC. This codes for CASSLGKLGQGVSYEQYF.

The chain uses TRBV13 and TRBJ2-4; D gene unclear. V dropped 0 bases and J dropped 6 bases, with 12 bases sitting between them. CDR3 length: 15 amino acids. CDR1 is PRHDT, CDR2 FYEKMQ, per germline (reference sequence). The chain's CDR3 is CASSLGSSFGNIQYF. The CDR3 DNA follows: TGTGCCAGCAGCTTAGGGAGTAGCTTCGGAAACATTCAGTACTTC.

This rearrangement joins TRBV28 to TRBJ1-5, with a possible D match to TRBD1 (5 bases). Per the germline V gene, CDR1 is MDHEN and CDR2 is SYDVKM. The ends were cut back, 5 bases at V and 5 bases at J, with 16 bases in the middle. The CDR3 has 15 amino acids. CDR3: CASSPTYGDYQPQHF. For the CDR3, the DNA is TGTGCCAGCAGTCCCACGTACGGGGACTATCAGCCCCAGCATTTT.

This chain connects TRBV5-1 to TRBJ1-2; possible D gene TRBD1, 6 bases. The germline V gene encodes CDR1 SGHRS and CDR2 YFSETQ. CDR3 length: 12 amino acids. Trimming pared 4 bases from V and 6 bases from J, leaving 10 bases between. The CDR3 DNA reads TGCGCCAGCAGCCTGGACAGACATGGCTACACCTTC. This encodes CASSLDRHGYTF.

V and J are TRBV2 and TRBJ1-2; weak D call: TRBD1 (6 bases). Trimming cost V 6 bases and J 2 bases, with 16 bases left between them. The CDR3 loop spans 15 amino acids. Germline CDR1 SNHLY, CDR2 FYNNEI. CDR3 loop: CASSATQGVNYGYTF. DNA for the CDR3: TGTGCCAGCAGCGCCACACAGGGTGTGAACTATGGCTACACCTTC.

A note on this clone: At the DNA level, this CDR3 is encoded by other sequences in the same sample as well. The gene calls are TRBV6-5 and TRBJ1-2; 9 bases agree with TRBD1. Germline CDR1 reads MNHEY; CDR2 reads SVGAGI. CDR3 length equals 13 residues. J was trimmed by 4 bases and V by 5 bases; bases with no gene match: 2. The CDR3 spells CASSRTGAYGYTF. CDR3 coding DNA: TGTGCCAGCAGTAGGACAGGGGCCTATGGCTACACCTTC.

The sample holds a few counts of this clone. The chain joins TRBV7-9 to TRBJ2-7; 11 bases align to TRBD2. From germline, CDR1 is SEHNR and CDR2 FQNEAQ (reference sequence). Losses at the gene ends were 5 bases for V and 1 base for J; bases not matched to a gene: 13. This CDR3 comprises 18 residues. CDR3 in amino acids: CASSPTPGTSGGSYEQYF. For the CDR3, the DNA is TGTGCCAGCAGCCCCACACCTGGGACTAGCGGTGGGTCCTACGAGCAGTACTTC.